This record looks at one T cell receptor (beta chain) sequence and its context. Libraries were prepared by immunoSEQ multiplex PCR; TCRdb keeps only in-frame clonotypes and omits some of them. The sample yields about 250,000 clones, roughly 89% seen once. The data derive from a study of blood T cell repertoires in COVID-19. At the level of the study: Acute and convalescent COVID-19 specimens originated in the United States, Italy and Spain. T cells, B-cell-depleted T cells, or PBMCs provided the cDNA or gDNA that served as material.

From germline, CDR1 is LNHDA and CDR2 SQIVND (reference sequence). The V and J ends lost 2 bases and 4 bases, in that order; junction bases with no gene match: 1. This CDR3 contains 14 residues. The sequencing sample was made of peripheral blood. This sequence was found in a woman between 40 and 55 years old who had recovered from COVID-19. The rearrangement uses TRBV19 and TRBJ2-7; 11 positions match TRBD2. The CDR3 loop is CASSITSGSYEQYF. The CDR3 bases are TGTGCCAGTAGTATAACTAGCGGGAGTTACGAGCAGTACTTC.